Below, 28 T cell receptor beta chains from the same sample are listed, as sequenced in a study of T cell responses to AZD1222 COVID-19 vaccine. Method: immunoSEQ multiplex PCR; TCRdb's copy keeps in-frame clones and lacks some. The repertoire consists of 150,000 to 200,000 clones, with 85% to 95% occurring once and the leading ten covering roughly 2.3%. This sample comprised peripheral blood, obtained on day 0 of AZD1222 vaccination. Receptors were obtained from an adult in good health.

This chain uses TRBV7-8 with TRBJ1-5; 9 bases match TRBD1. Germline lookup yields CDR1 SGHVS and CDR2 FQNEAQ. CDR3 length: 13 residues. Trimming removed 5 bases from V and 10 bases from J; junction bases left unmatched: 6. CDR3 in DNA: TGTGCCAGCAGCGGGACAGGGAACCTACCCCAGCATTTT. Encoded protein: CASSGTGNLPQHF. The full variable domain, completed using reference TRBV7-8 and TRBJ1-5, is GAGVSQSPRYKVAKRGQDVALRCDPISGHVSLFWYQQALGQGPEFLTYFQNEAQLDKSGLPSDRFFAERPEGSVSTLKIQRTQQEDSAVYLCASSGTGNLPQHFGDGTRLSIL.

CDR3 DNA sequence: TGTGCCAGCAGCTTACAGGGGGCGCAGGCAGATACGCAGTATTTT. Protein: CASSLQGAQADTQYF. The chain combines TRBV7-2 with TRBJ2-3, with 8 positions matching TRBD1. The CDR3 is made up of 15 amino acids. After removal of 2 bases from V and 4 bases from J, the junction contained 5 bases not matched to a gene. The germline gives CDR1 SGHTA, CDR2 FQGNSA.

The rearrangement links TRBV29-1 to TRBJ2-3; TRBD2 aligns across 8 bases. The length of the CDR3 is 15 residues. CDR1 is SQVTM and CDR2 is ANQGSEA in the germline V gene. V lost 2 bases, J lost 2 bases, and 6 bases stayed unmatched. In nucleotides, the CDR3 is TGCAGCGTTGAAAGCGGGAGAGGGGACACAGATACGCAGTATTTT. Translation gives CSVESGRGDTDTQYF.

The chain uses TRBV4-1 and TRBJ1-4; the D gene is possibly TRBD1 (6 bases). The CDR3 sequence is 16 residues long. The germline V gene encodes CDR1 MGHRA and CDR2 YSYEKL. V was pared by 4 bases and J by 7 bases, with 19 bases between. The CDR3 region has the DNA TGCGCCAGCAGCCCGGCAGGTGGCAGGGGAGTTGAAAAACTGTTTTTT. Amino acid sequence: CASSPAGGRGVEKLFF.

The chain carries TRBV12-3 or TRBV12-4 and TRBJ1-2; 7 bases are shared with TRBD1. Trimming took 5 bases from V and 7 from J; bases not matched to a gene: 7. The CDR3 is 13 residues long. CDR3 nucleotides: TGTGCCAGCAGTCCGAGACAGGGTCGTGGCTACACCTTC. It is translated as CASSPRQGRGYTF.

This chain uses TRBV6-5 with TRBJ2-1; D possibly matches TRBD1 or TRBD2 (5 bases each). This CDR3 has 11 amino acids. Germline CDR1 reads MNHEY; CDR2 reads SVGAGI. Trimming took off 6 bases at V and 7 bases at J, with 7 bases between the two ends. The CDR3 here is CASRGENEQFF. The CDR3 bases are TGTGCCAGCAGGGGGGAAAATGAGCAGTTCTTC.

The V and J genes are TRBV2 and TRBJ1-4, with a possible D match to TRBD1 (6 bases). Trimming removed 2 bases at V and 10 bases at J, with 8 bases between. The CDR3 is made up of 12 amino acids. Germline V gene sequence: CDR1 SNHLY, CDR2 FYNNEI. The CDR3 reads CASSERGPKLFF. CDR3 in DNA: TGTGCCAGCAGTGAACGGGGGCCAAAACTGTTTTTT. Based on the CDR3 plus reference TRBV2 and TRBJ1-4, the full variable domain is EPEVTQTPSHQVTQMGQEVILRCVPISNHLYFYWYRQILGQKVEFLVSFYNNEISEKSEIFDDQFSVERPDGSNFTLKIRSTKLEDSAMYFCASSERGPKLFFGSGTQLSVL.

The chain recombines TRBV20-1 with TRBJ1-5; weak D call: TRBD1 (5 bases). This CDR3 region has 15 residues. V was pared by 3 bases and J by 1 base, with 13 bases between. CDR1 DFQATT and CDR2 SNEGSKA come from the germline V gene (reference sequence). CDR3 bases: TGCAGTGCTAGTCTTCTCCGGGACAGCAATCAGCCCCAGCATTTT. Translation: CSASLLRDSNQPQHF.

This chain uses TRBV19 with TRBJ1-1; a weak D match, TRBD1 (5 bases). This CDR3 is 15 amino acids long. With 1 base removed from V and 1 base from J, the gap between germline ends came to 10 bases. Germline V lookup: CDR1 LNHDA, CDR2 SQIVND (reference sequence). The CDR3 DNA is TGTGCCAGTAGTATAGGTTGGCAGGGGAACACTGAAGCTTTCTTT. It specifies CASSIGWQGNTEAFF.

The V gene is TRBV20-1, the J gene TRBJ1-1; D unclear. The germline V gene has CDR1 DFQATT and CDR2 SNEGSKA (reference sequence). V was cut by 3 bases and J by 6 bases, with 20 bases left in between. The CDR3 contains 15 residues. CDR3 residues: CSASTAVVRRAEAFF. The CDR3 region has the DNA TGCAGTGCTAGTACGGCGGTGGTTCGACGCGCTGAAGCTTTCTTT.

In nucleotides, the CDR3 is TGCGCCAGCAGCCAATCTCTGGGACAGGGCGGACAGACCCAGTACTTC. As protein: CASSQSLGQGGQTQYF. V usage is TRBV4-3 and J usage is TRBJ2-5, with 9 bases fitting TRBD1. The germline CDR1 and CDR2 sequences are LGHNA and YSLEER. The trim removed 2 bases at V and 6 bases at J, leaving 10 bases unmatched. The CDR3 has 16 residues.

The chain carries TRBV7-9 and TRBJ2-1; TRBD1 matches 8 bases. The CDR3 covers 17 residues. From germline, CDR1 is SEHNR and CDR2 FQNEAQ (reference sequence). V was pared by 5 bases and J by 6 bases, with 15 bases of the junction left unmatched. In nucleotides, the CDR3 is TGTGCCAGCAGCCAAAAGAAGATAGGACAGGGAGTCAATGAGCAGTTCTTC. The encoded protein is CASSQKKIGQGVNEQFF.

The V call is TRBV28, the J call TRBJ2-5; D is possibly TRBD1 (6 bases). The V and J ends lost 0 bases and 2 bases respectively, with 10 bases between them. Germline V gene sequence: CDR1 MDHEN, CDR2 SYDVKM. The CDR3 has 15 residues. CDR3 region: CASSLWQGIQETQYF. CDR3 coding DNA: TGTGCCAGCAGTTTATGGCAGGGGATTCAAGAGACCCAGTACTTC.

The chain combines TRBV2 with TRBJ1-3; D remains unclear. This CDR3 spans 17 amino acids. Looked up from germline, CDR1 is SNHLY and CDR2 is FYNNEI. V gave up 6 bases and J gave up 0 bases, with 18 bases separating them. The DNA for the CDR3 is TGTGCCAGCAGCCCTGTGGCAGGTGTTCCCTCTGGAAACACCATATATTTT. This encodes CASSPVAGVPSGNTIYF.

The genes are TRBV30 and TRBJ2-2; D possibly matches TRBD1 or TRBD2 (7 bases each). This CDR3 is built from 13 residues. Germline V gene lookup returns CDR1 GTSNPN and CDR2 SVGIG (reference sequence). V was clipped by 3 bases and J by 7 bases, with 12 bases between them. The CDR3 sequence is CAWSQGGDGELFF. The CDR3 nucleotides are TGTGCCTGGAGCCAGGGGGGGGACGGGGAGCTGTTTTTT.

The V and J genes are TRBV6-5 and TRBJ1-2; no reliable D call. From germline, CDR1 is MNHEY and CDR2 SVGAGI. V lost 7 bases and J 6 bases, leaving 15 bases between the germline ends. The CDR3 totals 13 residues. CDR3 sequence: CASTNERHNGYTF. The CDR3 coding sequence is TGTGCCAGCACCAACGAAAGGCACAATGGCTACACCTTC.

This chain joins TRBV25-1 and TRBJ2-7; TRBD1 matches 9 bases. V shed 3 bases, J shed 6 bases, and the junction held 9 bases outside the gene matches. CDR1 MGHDK and CDR2 SYGVNS come from the germline V gene. The CDR3 totals 15 residues. CDR3 region: CASSDSTGTGTEQYF. The CDR3, as DNA: TGTGCCAGCAGTGACTCGACCGGGACAGGGACCGAGCAGTACTTC.

The V gene is TRBV6-2 or TRBV6-3, the J gene TRBJ1-1; D is ambiguous. V lost 1 base, J lost 3 bases, and 9 bases lay in between. CDR3 length equals 14 residues. Germline V gives CDR1 MNHEY, CDR2 SVGEGT. The CDR3 spells CASSYLAADTEAFF. The DNA of the CDR3 is TGTGCCAGCAGTTACTTGGCGGCGGACACTGAAGCTTTCTTT.

This sequence joins TRBV3-1 (or the pseudogene TRBV3-2) and TRBJ1-2, with D perhaps matching TRBD1 (6 bases). Germline-derived CDR1 and CDR2 are LGHDT and YNNKEL (reference sequence). The CDR3 sequence is 14 residues long. V shed 4 bases and J shed 4 bases, with 13 bases lying between them. CDR3 in DNA: TGTGCCAGCAGCCTTCCGGACAGCTCCTATGGCTACACCTTC. Its translation: CASSLPDSSYGYTF.

This sequence joins TRBV29-1 and TRBJ2-3; TRBD2 agrees at 9 bases. The CDR3 consists of 16 residues. Germline V gene data show CDR1 as SQVTM and CDR2 as ANQGSEA. Unmatched junction bases numbered 9, after V lost 5 bases and J lost 0 bases. The DNA of the CDR3 is TGCAGCGTTCGGTTTAGCGGGGGAACTAGCACAGATACGCAGTATTTT. Translated: CSVRFSGGTSTDTQYF.

The genes are TRBV13 and TRBJ2-3; 8 positions match TRBD2. The CDR3 is 16 residues long. Germline lookup yields CDR1 PRHDT and CDR2 FYEKMQ (reference sequence). J lost 2 bases, V lost 5 bases, and 9 bases had no gene match. CDR3 protein: CASSRSPGLVTDTQYF. In nucleotides, the CDR3 is TGTGCCAGCAGCCGAAGCCCGGGACTAGTCACAGATACGCAGTATTTT.

This clone occurred many times. This chain uses TRBV6-2 or TRBV6-3 with TRBJ1-2; D remains ambiguous. The germline gives CDR1 MNHEY, CDR2 SVGEGT. Trimming removed 5 bases at V and 5 bases at J, with 12 bases between. The CDR3 contains 13 residues. The CDR3 sequence: CASSEGWIYGYTF. CDR3 DNA sequence: TGTGCCAGCAGTGAGGGCTGGATATATGGCTACACCTTC.

The chain employs TRBV18 and TRBJ2-7; the D is unclear. V lost 0 bases, J lost 0 bases, and 9 bases lay in between. Germline V gene data show CDR1 as KGHSH and CDR2 as LQKENI. There are 15 residues in the CDR3. CDR3 residues: CASSPPALTSYEQYF. CDR3 coding DNA: TGTGCCAGCTCACCACCGGCTCTTACCTCCTACGAGCAGTACTTC.

The V gene is TRBV3-1 (or the pseudogene TRBV3-2), the J gene TRBJ1-2, with D unclear. Germline CDR1 is LGHDT and CDR2 is YNNKEL (reference sequence). Trimming removed 6 bases from V and 2 bases from J, with 13 bases in between. This CDR3 comprises 14 residues. The CDR3: CASRPTGRNYGYTF. The CDR3, as DNA: TGTGCCAGCAGACCAACGGGCCGGAACTATGGCTACACCTTC.

This clone was found a few times. J is TRBJ1-1 and V is TRBV28; a weak D match, TRBD1 (5 bases). The CDR3 sequence is 13 residues long. Germline CDR1 is MDHEN and CDR2 is SYDVKM. Deletions cut 7 bases from V and 1 base from J, with 10 bases between. CDR3 coding DNA: TGTGCCAGCACCCTCGGGGGGAACACTGAAGCTTTCTTT. Its protein product is CASTLGGNTEAFF. Variable domain in full (rest from reference TRBV28 and TRBJ1-1): DVKVTQSSRYLVKRTGEKVFLECVQDMDHENMFWYRQDPGLGLRLIYFSYDVKMKEKGDIPEGYSVSREKKERFSLILESASTNQTSMYLCASTLGGNTEAFFGQGTRLTVV.

This chain connects TRBV21-1 to TRBJ1-2; the DNA was not used to check the table's D call, TRBD1. TRBV21-1 is a documented pseudogene. The CDR3 loop spans 14 amino acids. CDR3 protein: CASSKARGHQGYTF. CDR3 in DNA: TGTGCCAGCAGCAAAGCGAGGGGACACCAAGGCTACACCTTC.

The chain uses TRBV25-1 and TRBJ2-1; TRBD1 agrees at 9 bases. The ends lost 3 bases at V and 8 bases at J; junction bases unmatched: 5. This CDR3 comprises 14 residues. Germline V gene data show CDR1 as MGHDK and CDR2 as SYGVNS. Written as DNA, the CDR3 is TGTGCCAGCAGTGACCAAACAGGGGGCGATGAGCAGTTCTTC. Protein sequence: CASSDQTGGDEQFF.

The V and J genes are TRBV2 and TRBJ2-1; D may be TRBD2 (5 bases). Germline lookup yields CDR1 SNHLY and CDR2 FYNNEI. V was trimmed by 7 bases and J by 3 bases, leaving 10 bases between them. The CDR3 has 13 amino acids. The DNA for the CDR3 is TGTGCCAGCAATTCCGGGAACTACAATGAGCAGTTCTTC. Amino acids: CASNSGNYNEQFF.